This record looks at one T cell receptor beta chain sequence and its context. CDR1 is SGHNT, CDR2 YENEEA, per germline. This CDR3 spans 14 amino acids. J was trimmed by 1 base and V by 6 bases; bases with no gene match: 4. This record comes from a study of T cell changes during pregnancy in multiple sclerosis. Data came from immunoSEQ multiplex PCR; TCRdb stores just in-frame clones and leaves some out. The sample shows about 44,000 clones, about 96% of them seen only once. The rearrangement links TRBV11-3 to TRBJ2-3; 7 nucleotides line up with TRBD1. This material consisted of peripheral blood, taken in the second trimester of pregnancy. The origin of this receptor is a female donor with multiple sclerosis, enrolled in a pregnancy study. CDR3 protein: CASSSGGGTDTQYF. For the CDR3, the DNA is TGTGCCAGCAGTTCAGGGGGTGGCACAGATACGCAGTATTTT.